These T cell receptor beta chains were read from a single sample in a study of blood T cell repertoires in COVID-19. Profiling relied on immunoSEQ multiplex PCR, and the TCRdb table lists in-frame clones only, not all of them. The sample holds about 200,000 clones, less than 90% seen once. Source material: PBMCs or T cells enriched from blood (not recorded which). These receptors came from a woman aged 25 to 39 who had been exposed to COVID-19. The CDR3 runs from the conserved cysteine through the conserved F or W. D genes are given only for firm matches. Where a row states a size, it is once, few, many or the class of an expanded clone; other rows omit it.

length: 15
J: TRBJ2-3
V: TRBV7-2
D: NA
size: NA
CDR3: CASSLSGTSTDTQYF
DNA: TGTGCCAGCAGCCTGTCCGGGACTAGCACAGATACGCAGTATTTT

length: 18
J: TRBJ2-7
V: TRBV6-1
D: TRBD2
size: NA
CDR3: CASSDSLGIAGATYEQYF
DNA: TGTGCCAGCAGTGATAGTCTCGGAATCGCGGGAGCGACCTACGAGCAGTACTTC

length: 16
J: TRBJ1-6
V: TRBV3-1/TRBV3-2
D: NA
size: NA
CDR3: CASSQDDSGKGSPLHF
DNA: TGTGCCAGCAGCCAAGATGACTCCGGTAAGGGGTCACCCCTCCACTTT

length: 14
J: TRBJ2-4
V: TRBV19
D: TRBD1
size: NA
CDR3: CASRGQGEENIQYF
DNA: TGTGCCAGTAGGGGACAGGGAGAAGAAAACATTCAGTACTTC

length: 15
J: TRBJ1-2
V: TRBV5-8
D: NA
size: NA
CDR3: CASSLERGGSGGYTF
DNA: TGTGCCAGCAGCTTGGAAAGGGGAGGTAGCGGTGGCTACACCTTC

length: 14
J: TRBJ1-1
V: TRBV4-2
D: NA
size: NA
CDR3: CASSRSEGSPEAFF
DNA: TGTGCCAGCAGCCGCAGTGAGGGTTCTCCCGAAGCTTTCTTT

length: 12
J: TRBJ1-6
V: TRBV10-3
D: NA
size: NA
CDR3: CASRVGDSPLHF
DNA: TGTGCCTCCAGGGTGGGCGATTCACCCCTCCACTTT

length: 16
J: TRBJ2-3
V: TRBV10-2
D: TRBD1
size: NA
CDR3: CASRTPRTGRTDTQYF
DNA: TGCGCCAGCAGAACTCCTCGGACAGGTCGCACAGATACGCAGTATTTT

length: 13
J: TRBJ1-5
V: TRBV27
D: NA
size: NA
CDR3: CASSSTDRQPQHF
DNA: TGTGCCAGCAGTTCGACAGATCGCCAGCCCCAGCATTTT

length: 13
J: TRBJ1-2
V: TRBV29-1
D: NA
size: NA
CDR3: CSVDQGTKNGYTF
DNA: TGCAGCGTTGATCAGGGAACAAAGAATGGCTACACCTTC

length: 16
J: TRBJ1-3
V: TRBV7-9
D: NA
size: few
CDR3: CASSLDRYLNGNTIYF
DNA: TGTGCCAGCAGCTTAGACCGCTATCTCAACGGAAACACCATATATTTT

length: 14
J: TRBJ1-4
V: TRBV5-6
D: TRBD1
size: NA
CDR3: CASSSYRGGEKLFF
DNA: TGTGCCAGCAGCTCATACAGGGGAGGTGAAAAACTGTTTTTT

length: 16
J: TRBJ1-2
V: TRBV4-3
D: TRBD1
size: NA
CDR3: CASSQEPTGGYYGYTF
DNA: TGCGCCAGCAGCCAAGAACCGACAGGGGGCTACTATGGCTACACCTTC

length: 13
J: TRBJ1-3
V: TRBV14
D: NA
size: NA
CDR3: CASSPGSGNTIYF
DNA: TGTGCCAGCAGTCCGGGGTCTGGAAACACCATATATTTT

length: 15
J: TRBJ2-5
V: TRBV7-2
D: NA
size: NA
CDR3: CASSFVGASQETQYF
DNA: TGTGCCAGCAGCTTCGTGGGTGCTAGTCAAGAGACCCAGTACTTC

length: 12
J: TRBJ1-5
V: TRBV12-3/TRBV12-4
D: NA
size: NA
CDR3: CASRQSNQPQHF
DNA: TGTGCCAGTCGACAGAGCAATCAGCCCCAGCATTTT

length: 15
J: TRBJ1-1
V: TRBV14
D: NA
size: NA
CDR3: CASRGWGTGSTEAFF
DNA: TGTGCCAGCCGGGGTTGGGGAACAGGGAGCACTGAAGCTTTCTTT